These T cell receptor beta chains were read from a single sample in a study of T cell responses to AZD1222 COVID-19 vaccine. Sequencing used immunoSEQ multiplex PCR; TCRdb keeps in-frame clones, though not all of them. The sample lists 90,000 to 130,000 clones; about 80% were seen once. The input for sequencing was peripheral blood, taken on day 0 of AZD1222 vaccination. The source is an adult in good health. The CDR3 runs from the conserved cysteine through the conserved F or W. The order of the fields is J gene, D gene, V gene, CDR3 length, clone size, CDR3 protein, CDR3 DNA. The D gene is left open where the match is weak. A row's size may be missing; if present it is once, few, many or a size class.

>TRBJ1-5|-|TRBV28|13|many
CASIDPNGGPQHF
TGTGCCAGCATCGACCCTAACGGGGGGCCCCAGCATTTT
>TRBJ2-1|TRBD1|TRBV5-8|15|once
CASSFVDRGDNEQFF
TGTGCCAGCAGCTTCGTGGACAGGGGAGACAATGAGCAGTTCTTC
>TRBJ2-3|TRBD1|TRBV28|17|-
CASSPTLRQGLTDTQYF
TGTGCCAGCAGTCCAACCTTGAGACAGGGATTGACAGATACGCAGTATTTT
>TRBJ2-4|TRBD2|TRBV18|19|-
CASSPPSSGGAGAKNIQYF
TGTGCCAGCTCACCACCTTCTAGCGGGGGGGCTGGAGCCAAAAACATTCAGTACTTC
>TRBJ2-1|TRBD2|TRBV10-3|13|-
CAATSGRDNEQFF
TGTGCCGCTACTAGCGGGAGGGACAATGAGCAGTTCTTC
>TRBJ1-6|-|TRBV12-3/TRBV12-4|12|-
CASSPINSPLHF
TGTGCCAGCAGTCCGATTAATTCACCCCTCCACTTT
>TRBJ2-5|TRBD2|TRBV6-5|14|-
CASSTSGTRATQYF
TGTGCCAGCAGTACCTCTGGGACTAGAGCTACCCAGTACTTC
>TRBJ1-1|TRBD1|TRBV18|14|-
CASSFSGGNTEAFF
TGTGCCAGCTCATTCTCAGGGGGGAACACTGAAGCTTTCTTT
>TRBJ2-5|TRBD2|TRBV5-4|15|-
CASSWVAGGGETQYF
TGTGCCAGCAGCTGGGTAGCGGGAGGGGGAGAGACCCAGTACTTC
>TRBJ1-5|TRBD1|TRBV18|16|-
CASSPPSRGSNQPQHF
TGTGCCAGCTCACCACCGTCCAGGGGGAGCAATCAGCCCCAGCATTTT
>TRBJ2-1|TRBD1|TRBV5-4|14|few
CASRSRAGGYEQFF
TGTGCCAGCAGATCCCGGGCAGGGGGCTATGAGCAGTTCTTC
>TRBJ2-5|-|TRBV20-1|11|once
CSANGFETQYF
TGCAGTGCTAACGGATTCGAGACCCAGTACTTC
>TRBJ2-1|-|TRBV5-1|15|-
CASSLIRVSYNEQFF
TGCGCCAGCAGCTTGATACGGGTTTCCTACAATGAGCAGTTCTTC
>TRBJ1-5|TRBD1|TRBV15|16|-
CATSREGTGANQPQHF
TGTGCCACCAGCAGGGAGGGGACAGGAGCCAATCAGCCCCAGCATTTT
>TRBJ1-5|-|TRBV7-3|13|-
CASSLGGDQPQHF
TGTGCCAGCAGTCTAGGGGGGGACCAGCCCCAGCATTTT
>TRBJ2-7|TRBD1|TRBV7-2|15|once
CASSLRRDRGGEQYF
TGTGCCAGCAGCTTGAGGCGGGACAGGGGAGGCGAGCAGTACTTC
>TRBJ2-1|TRBD1|TRBV7-9|13|few
CASSMGQGSMKFF
TGTGCCAGCAGCATGGGACAGGGTTCTATGAAGTTCTTC
>TRBJ2-1|TRBD2|TRBV29-1|15|-
CSAARRLALYNEQFF
TGCAGCGCCGCCCGAAGACTAGCGCTCTACAATGAGCAGTTCTTC
>TRBJ1-1|TRBD1|TRBV28|14|-
CASSLGGGANEAFF
TGTGCCAGCAGTTTAGGAGGGGGCGCGAATGAAGCTTTCTTT
>TRBJ1-6|TRBD1|TRBV30|13|-
CAWNGQADSPLHF
TGTGCCTGGAACGGACAGGCAGACTCACCCCTCCACTTT
>TRBJ1-2|-|TRBV3-1/TRBV3-2|15|-
CASSQVIGSVNGYTF
TGTGCCAGCAGCCAAGTCATAGGTTCAGTTAATGGCTACACCTTC
>TRBJ2-6|TRBD1|TRBV15|16|-
CATRKDRGSGANVLTF
TGTGCCACCAGGAAGGACAGGGGAAGTGGGGCCAACGTCCTGACTTTC
>TRBJ2-1|TRBD2|TRBV6-5|15|-
CASSYSTSGDREQFF
TGTGCCAGCAGTTACTCGACTAGCGGGGATCGCGAGCAGTTCTTC
>TRBJ1-1|-|TRBV7-2|14|-
CASSLVPGVTEAFF
TGTGCCAGCAGCTTAGTTCCGGGGGTAACTGAAGCTTTCTTT
>TRBJ2-7|-|TRBV5-4|15|-
CASRLGLALTSEQYF
TGTGCCAGCAGGCTGGGACTGGCATTGACTTCCGAGCAGTACTTC
>TRBJ2-5|TRBD1|TRBV6-6|15|-
CASRDFGTGEETQYF
TGTGCCAGCAGGGATTTCGGGACAGGGGAAGAGACCCAGTACTTC
>TRBJ1-5|-|TRBV30|14|-
CAWSEGQLNQPQHF
TGTGCCTGGAGTGAAGGACAACTTAATCAGCCCCAGCATTTT
>TRBJ2-1|-|TRBV5-1|14|-
CASSWGLLRPEQFF
TGCGCCAGCAGCTGGGGGTTACTGAGGCCTGAGCAGTTCTTC
>TRBJ1-5|-|TRBV28|13|-
CATSPGYNQPQHF
TGTGCCACATCCCCAGGGTACAATCAGCCCCAGCATTTT
>TRBJ1-5|-|TRBV2|14|-
CASSLGHSNQPQHF
TGTGCCAGCAGCCTTGGACACTCTAATCAGCCCCAGCATTTT
>TRBJ1-3|-|TRBV7-9|14|-
CASSLRSLGNTIYF
TGTGCCAGCAGCTTAAGGAGCTTAGGAAACACCATATATTTT
>TRBJ1-3|-|TRBV9|16|-
CASSVGGRVSGNTIYF
TGTGCCAGCAGCGTAGGAGGACGTGTCTCTGGAAACACCATATATTTT
>TRBJ1-4|-|TRBV4-1|16|-
CASSQDPAGGTKKLFF
TGCGCCAGCAGCCAAGATCCGGCAGGCGGTACAAAAAAACTGTTTTTT
>TRBJ2-7|-|TRBV5-1|13|once
CASSYSSAYEQYF
TGCGCCAGCAGCTATAGCAGTGCCTACGAGCAGTACTTC
>TRBJ1-5|-|TRBV28|16|-
CASSLGAGTLNQPQHF
TGTGCCAGCAGTTTGGGCGCCGGGACACTGAATCAGCCCCAGCATTTT
>TRBJ2-3|-|TRBV7-2|14|-
CASGRTEFTDTQYF
TGTGCCAGCGGCCGGACTGAATTCACAGATACGCAGTATTTT
>TRBJ1-6|-|TRBV2|12|-
CASSPRGSPLHF
TGTGCCAGCAGTCCCCGGGGATCACCCCTCCACTTT
>TRBJ2-3|TRBD1|TRBV5-1|14|-
CASSTKGQPDTQYF
TGCGCCAGCAGCACCAAGGGACAGCCAGATACGCAGTATTTT
>TRBJ1-1|-|TRBV7-2|12|once
CASSLAGLDAFF
TGTGCCAGCAGCTTAGCGGGACTGGACGCTTTCTTT
>TRBJ2-5|-|TRBV28|15|-
CASSGPGPRGETQYF
TGTGCCAGCAGTGGCCCGGGACCACGGGGGGAGACCCAGTACTTC
>TRBJ1-6|TRBD1|TRBV7-9|15|once
CASSSWTGGDSPLHF
TGTGCCAGCAGCTCTTGGACAGGGGGGGATTCACCCCTCCACTTT
>TRBJ1-4|-|TRBV14|12|-
CASSQGFEKLFF
TGTGCCAGCAGCCAGGGTTTTGAAAAACTGTTTTTT
>TRBJ2-3|-|TRBV6-2/TRBV6-3|15|once
CASSYLGRSTDTQYF
TGTGCCAGCAGTTACTTGGGGCGGAGCACAGATACGCAGTATTTT
>TRBJ1-2|-|TRBV6-4|14|-
CASSAVMGVGGYTF
TGTGCCAGCAGTGCTGTAATGGGTGTAGGGGGCTACACCTTC
>TRBJ1-1|-|TRBV19|14|-
CASSKGGLNTEAFF
TGTGCCAGTAGTAAGGGAGGGTTGAACACTGAAGCTTTCTTT